Each of the 8 T cell receptor beta chains below was sequenced from the same sample in a study of prognosis after radiotherapy for stage I lung cancer (dated by TCRdb to the early 2020s). Sequencing took place on an Illumina HiSeq 3000. The TCR beta CDR3 region was amplified from genomic DNA by two rounds of multiplex PCR. In the first PCR round, primers specific to each TRBV and TRBJ gene were used, and the primer sequences were filed in Chinese patent CN105087789A. TCRdb redid the processing of the public reads, applying fastp at Q25 and MiXCR, and retained in-frame beta chains. Every entry covers one CDR3 protein and lists the most common genes and DNA from its rows. The sample records about 12,000 distinct CDR3 sequences, 45% to 60% of which are singletons. 20% to 25% of the sample is held by the ten biggest clonotypes. The specimen was PBMCs, collected before or after stereotactic body radiation therapy (not recorded which). These receptors were obtained from a donor of 50 years or more with non-small cell lung cancer.

This clonotype has only a few counts. A much larger clonotype is one base distant, so this may be a read error. The CDR3 region has the DNA TGTGCCGGCAGTGATGGGACTAGCGGGAGGGCGCAGTATTTT. As protein: CAGSDGTSGRAQYF. The rearrangement uses TRBV6-1 and TRBJ2-3; 16 bases fit TRBD2. This CDR3 contains 14 residues. The germline V gene has CDR1 MNHNS and CDR2 SASEGT.

This clonotype is classed as medium-sized. The rearrangement uses TRBV2 and TRBJ1-3; 12 bases are shared with TRBD1. This CDR3 has 15 amino acids. V lost 5 bases and J lost 5; bases outside the gene matches: 4. CDR1 and CDR2 from the germline V gene are SNHLY and FYNNEI. CDR3 sequence (DNA): TGTGCCAGCAGTCGGGACAGGGGGCAGAGAAACACCATATATTTT. This sequence encodes CASSRDRGQRNTIYF. Complete variable domain (other parts from reference TRBV2 and TRBJ1-3): EPEVTQTPSHQVTQMGQEVILRCVPISNHLYFYWYRQILGQKVEFLVSFYNNEISEKSEIFDDQFSVERPDGSNFTLKIRSTKLEDSAMYFCASSRDRGQRNTIYFGEGSWLTVV.

The rearrangement links TRBV7-2 to TRBJ2-2, with a weak D call TRBD2 (5 bases). Germline assignment: CDR1 SGHTA and CDR2 FQGNSA. Trimming took off 5 bases at V and 1 base at J, with 11 bases between the two ends. The CDR3 extends over 15 amino acids. CDR3 DNA: TGTGCCAGCAGCGGACTGAGCCTGAACACCGGGGAGCTGTTTTTT. Protein product: CASSGLSLNTGELFF. The entire variable domain, with the rest obtained from reference TRBV7-2 and TRBJ2-2, is as follows: GAGVSQSPSNKVTEKGKDVELRCDPISGHTALYWYRQSLGQGLEFLIYFQGNSAPDKSGLPSDRFSAERTGGSVSTLTIQRTQQEDSAVYLCASSGLSLNTGELFFGEGSRLTVL.

In its sample, this clonotype ranks as medium-sized. CDR3 bases: TGTGCCAGCAGTGACTCCGGGACTAGATTATCCTACGAGCAGTACTTC. This gives the protein CASSDSGTRLSYEQYF. V gene TRBV6-1 combines with J gene TRBJ2-7; 8 bases line up with TRBD2. Per germline, CDR1 MNHNS and CDR2 SASEGT. The CDR3 length is 16 residues. After removal of 3 bases from V and 1 base from J, the junction contained 8 bases not matched to a gene.

As to this clonotype: A junction boundary mismatches the germline segment, possibly from a read error. The genes are TRBV27 and TRBJ2-3, with unresolved D. The CDR3 consists of 13 residues. Germline values: CDR1 MNHEY, CDR2 SMNVEV (reference sequence). CDR3 coding DNA: TGTGCCAGCAGTCATCAGGTTGCAGATACGCATTATTTT. It codes for CASSHQVADTHYF.

By share, this clonotype ranks as medium-sized (0.01 to 0.1%). The chain links TRBV6-1 to TRBJ2-1, with TRBD1 as a possible D gene (6 bases). The CDR3 covers 13 residues. Trimming shortened V by 10 bases and J by 9 bases, and 19 bases separated the two germline ends. Germline V gene lookup returns CDR1 MNHNS and CDR2 SASEGT. CDR3 region: CATQGRMRSEQFF. CDR3 coding DNA: TGTGCCACACAGGGTCGGATGAGGTCTGAGCAGTTCTTC.

A remark on this clonotype: A single base separates this from a much larger clone, so it may be a read error. The rearrangement joins TRBV9 to TRBJ1-2, with D possibly being TRBD1 (6 bases). Germline CDR1 is SGDLS and CDR2 is YYNGEE. With 5 bases removed from V and 1 base from J, the gap between germline ends came to 15 bases. CDR3 length equals 15 residues. Written as DNA, the CDR3 is TGTGCCAGCAGTTCTCCCGGGACACTTAACTATGGCTACACCTTC. Protein product: CASSSPGTLNYGYTF.

The rearrangement links TRBV11-3 to TRBJ2-5, with 13 bases matching TRBD2. Germline CDR1 reads SGHNT; CDR2 reads YENEEA. The length of the CDR3 is 19 residues. Losses at the gene ends were 6 bases for V and 3 bases for J; bases not matched to a gene: 16. The CDR3 spells CASSQWGLAGRSEKETQYF. As DNA, the CDR3 is TGTGCCAGCAGTCAATGGGGACTAGCGGGAAGAAGTGAAAAAGAGACCCAGTACTTC.